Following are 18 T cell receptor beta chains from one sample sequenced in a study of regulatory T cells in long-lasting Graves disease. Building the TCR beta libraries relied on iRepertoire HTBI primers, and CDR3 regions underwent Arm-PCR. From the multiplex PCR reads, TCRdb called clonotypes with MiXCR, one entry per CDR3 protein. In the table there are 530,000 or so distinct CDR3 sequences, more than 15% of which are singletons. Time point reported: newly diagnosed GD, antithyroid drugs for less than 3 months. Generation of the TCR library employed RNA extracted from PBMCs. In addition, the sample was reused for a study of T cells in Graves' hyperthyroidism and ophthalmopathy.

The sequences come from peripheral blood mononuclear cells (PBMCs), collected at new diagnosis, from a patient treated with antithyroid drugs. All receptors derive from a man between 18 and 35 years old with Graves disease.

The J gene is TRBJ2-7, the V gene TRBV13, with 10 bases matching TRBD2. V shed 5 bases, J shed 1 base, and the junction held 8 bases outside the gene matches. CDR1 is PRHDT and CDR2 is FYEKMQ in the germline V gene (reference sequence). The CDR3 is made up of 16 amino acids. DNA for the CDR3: TGTGCCAGCAGCACCCCAGGACTAGCGGCTTCCTACGAGCAGTACTTC. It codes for CASSTPGLAASYEQYF.

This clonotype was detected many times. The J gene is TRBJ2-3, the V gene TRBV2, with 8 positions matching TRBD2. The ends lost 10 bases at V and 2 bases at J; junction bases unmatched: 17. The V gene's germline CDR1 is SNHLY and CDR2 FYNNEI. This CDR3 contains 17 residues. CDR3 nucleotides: TGTGCCACAATGAGGACCAGCGGGAGCGCGCCCACAGATACGCAGTATTTT. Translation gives CATMRTSGSAPTDTQYF. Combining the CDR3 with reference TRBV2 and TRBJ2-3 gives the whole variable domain EPEVTQTPSHQVTQMGQEVILRCVPISNHLYFYWYRQILGQKVEFLVSFYNNEISEKSEIFDDQFSVERPDGSNFTLKIRSTKLEDSAMYFCATMRTSGSAPTDTQYFGPGTRLTVL.

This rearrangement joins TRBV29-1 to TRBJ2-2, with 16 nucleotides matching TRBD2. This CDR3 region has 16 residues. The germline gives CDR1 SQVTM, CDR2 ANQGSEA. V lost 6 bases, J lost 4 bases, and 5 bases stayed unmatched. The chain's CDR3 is CSVGLAGGPGTGELFF. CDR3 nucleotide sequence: TGCAGCGTGGGACTAGCGGGAGGGCCGGGCACCGGGGAGCTGTTTTTT.

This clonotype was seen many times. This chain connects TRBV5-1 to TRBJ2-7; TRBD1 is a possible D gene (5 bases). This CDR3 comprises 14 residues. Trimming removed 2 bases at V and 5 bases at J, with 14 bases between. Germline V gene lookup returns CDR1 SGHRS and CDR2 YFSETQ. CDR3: CASSFWQGGHEQYF. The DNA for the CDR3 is TGCGCCAGCAGCTTCTGGCAGGGTGGCCACGAGCAGTACTTC.

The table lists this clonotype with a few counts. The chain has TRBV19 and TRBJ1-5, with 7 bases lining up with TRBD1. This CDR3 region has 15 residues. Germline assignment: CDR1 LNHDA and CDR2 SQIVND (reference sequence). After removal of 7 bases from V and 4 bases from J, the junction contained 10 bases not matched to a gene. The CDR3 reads CASTPRRQGNQPQHF. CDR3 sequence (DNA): TGTGCCAGTACCCCCCGACGACAGGGAAATCAGCCCCAGCATTTT.

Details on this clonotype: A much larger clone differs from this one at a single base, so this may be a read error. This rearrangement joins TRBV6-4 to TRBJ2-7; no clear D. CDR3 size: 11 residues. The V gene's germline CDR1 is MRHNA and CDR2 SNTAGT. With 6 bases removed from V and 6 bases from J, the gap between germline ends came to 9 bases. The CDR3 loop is CASRYLGEQYF. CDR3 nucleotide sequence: TGTGCCAGCAGGTACCTCGGCGAGCAGTACTTC.

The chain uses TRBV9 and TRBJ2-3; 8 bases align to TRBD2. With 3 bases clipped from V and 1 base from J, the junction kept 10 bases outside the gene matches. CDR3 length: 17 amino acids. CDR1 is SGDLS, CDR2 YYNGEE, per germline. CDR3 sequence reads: CASSARGAASGTDTQYF. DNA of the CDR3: TGTGCCAGCAGCGCGCGGGGGGCCGCTTCAGGCACAGATACGCAGTATTTT.

The CDR3 bases are TGTGCCAGCAGCCAAGATTACGCAGATACGCAGTATTTT. Its protein product is CASSQDYADTQYF. This chain connects TRBV14 to TRBJ2-3, with D uncertain. Germline loops: CDR1 SGHDN, CDR2 FVKESK. Trimming took off 0 bases at V and 4 bases at J, with 5 bases between the two ends. This CDR3 comprises 13 residues.

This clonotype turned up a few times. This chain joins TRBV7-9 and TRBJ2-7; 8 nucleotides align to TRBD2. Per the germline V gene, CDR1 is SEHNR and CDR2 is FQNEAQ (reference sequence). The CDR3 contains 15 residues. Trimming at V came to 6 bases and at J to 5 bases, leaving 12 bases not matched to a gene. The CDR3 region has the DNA TGTGCCAGCAGACCCGGGACTAGAAACGTCGACGAGCAGTACTTC. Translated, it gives CASRPGTRNVDEQYF.

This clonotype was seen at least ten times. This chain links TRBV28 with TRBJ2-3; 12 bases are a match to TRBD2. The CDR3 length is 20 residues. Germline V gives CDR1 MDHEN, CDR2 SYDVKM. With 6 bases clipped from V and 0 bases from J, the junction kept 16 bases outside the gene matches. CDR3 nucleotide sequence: TGTGCCAGCAGCCCAACTAGCGGGAGGTACCTCCCTTCTAGCACAGATACGCAGTATTTT. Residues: CASSPTSGRYLPSSTDTQYF. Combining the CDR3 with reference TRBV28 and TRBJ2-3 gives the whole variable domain DVKVTQSSRYLVKRTGEKVFLECVQDMDHENMFWYRQDPGLGLRLIYFSYDVKMKEKGDIPEGYSVSREKKERFSLILESASTNQTSMYLCASSPTSGRYLPSSTDTQYFGPGTRLTVL.

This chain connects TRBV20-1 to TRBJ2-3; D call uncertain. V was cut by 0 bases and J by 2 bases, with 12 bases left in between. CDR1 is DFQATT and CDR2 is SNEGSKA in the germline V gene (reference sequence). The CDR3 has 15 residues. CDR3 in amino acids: CSARDHRSDTDTQYF. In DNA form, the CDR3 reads TGCAGTGCTAGAGACCACCGTTCCGACACAGATACGCAGTATTTT.

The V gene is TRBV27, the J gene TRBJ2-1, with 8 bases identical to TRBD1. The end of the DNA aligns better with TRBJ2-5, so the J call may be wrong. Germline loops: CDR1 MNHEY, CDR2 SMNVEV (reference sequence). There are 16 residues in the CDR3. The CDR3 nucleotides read TGTGCCAGCAGTTTACCCCCCGGGCAGGGGGCCGTGACCCAGTACTTC. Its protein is CASSLPPGQGAVTQYF.

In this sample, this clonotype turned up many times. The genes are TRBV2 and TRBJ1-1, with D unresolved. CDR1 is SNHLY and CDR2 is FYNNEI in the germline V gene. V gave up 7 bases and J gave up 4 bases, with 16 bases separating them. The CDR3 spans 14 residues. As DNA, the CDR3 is TGTGCCAGCATCACCCCGGGTGAGAGCACTGAAGCTTTCTTT. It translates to CASITPGESTEAFF.

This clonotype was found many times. The CDR3 DNA is TGCAGTACCCGGGGGCTGAGCTCCTACAATGAGCAGTTCTTC. It yields the protein CSTRGLSSYNEQFF. This rearrangement joins TRBV20-1 to TRBJ2-1, with D possibly called TRBD1 or TRBD2 (6 bases each). CDR1 DFQATT and CDR2 SNEGSKA come from the germline V gene (reference sequence). V was trimmed by 8 bases and J by 0 bases, leaving 14 bases between them. CDR3 length equals 14 residues.

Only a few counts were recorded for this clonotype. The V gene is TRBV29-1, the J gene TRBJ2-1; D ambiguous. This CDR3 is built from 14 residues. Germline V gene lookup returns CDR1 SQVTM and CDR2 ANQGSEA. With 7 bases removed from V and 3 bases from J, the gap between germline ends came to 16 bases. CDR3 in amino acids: CSASTYKDYNEQFF. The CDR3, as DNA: TGCAGCGCTTCGACTTACAAAGACTACAATGAGCAGTTCTTC.

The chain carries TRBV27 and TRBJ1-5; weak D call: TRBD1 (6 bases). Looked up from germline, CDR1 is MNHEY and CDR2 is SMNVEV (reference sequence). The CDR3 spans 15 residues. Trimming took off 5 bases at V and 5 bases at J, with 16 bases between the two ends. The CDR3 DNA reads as TGTGCCAGCAGTCCACGGGGGGGGGCCGATCAGCCCCAGCATTTT. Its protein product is CASSPRGGADQPQHF.

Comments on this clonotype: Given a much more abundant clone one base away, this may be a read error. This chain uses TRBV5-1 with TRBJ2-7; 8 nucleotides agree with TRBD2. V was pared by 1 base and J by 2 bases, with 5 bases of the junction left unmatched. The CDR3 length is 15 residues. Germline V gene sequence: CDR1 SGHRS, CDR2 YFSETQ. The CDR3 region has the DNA TGCGCCAGCAGCTTGAATAGCGGGACCCCCTACGAGCAGTACTTC. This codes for CASSLNSGTPYEQYF.

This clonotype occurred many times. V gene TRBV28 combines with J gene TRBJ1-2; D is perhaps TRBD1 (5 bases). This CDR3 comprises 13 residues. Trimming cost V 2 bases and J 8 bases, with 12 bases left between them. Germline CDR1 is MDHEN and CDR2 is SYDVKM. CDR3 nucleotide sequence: TGTGCCAGCAGTTTAAATACAGGTGGAGGCTACACCTTC. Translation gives CASSLNTGGGYTF.